Listed below are T cell receptor beta chains from one sample, sequenced in a study of Ad26.COV2.S vaccination and SARS-CoV-2 variants. Only in-frame clones appear in the TCRdb table, and some are missing; sequencing was by immunoSEQ multiplex PCR. The sample holds about 440,000 clones, approximately 88% seen once. Sample: peripheral blood, taken in a trial of Ad26.COV2.S vaccine versus placebo. The receptors shown here come from a person between 18 and 59 years old who received the Ad26.COV2.S COVID-19 vaccine or a placebo. Both conserved end residues are part of each CDR3. The order of the fields is D gene, CDR3 length, clone size, J gene, V gene, CDR3 protein. The D gene is left open where the match is weak. Not all rows give a size; the values are once, few, many and, for expanded clones, a class.

TRBD1	15	NA	TRBJ1-1	TRBV11-2	CASSPRQGAGTEAFF
TRBD1	17	NA	TRBJ2-6	TRBV19	CASSPGTGTSGANVLTF
NA	9	NA	TRBJ2-1	TRBV20-1	CSAGNEQFF
NA	15	NA	TRBJ2-3	TRBV11-3	CASSPGGARKDTQYF
TRBD1	18	once	TRBJ1-1	TRBV7-8	CASSFREGGTGKYTEAFF
NA	14	NA	TRBJ2-7	TRBV6-2/TRBV6-3	CASSYDGGSYEQYF
TRBD2	18	NA	TRBJ2-1	TRBV6-1	CASSEDLGLAVPMGEQFF
NA	16	NA	TRBJ2-3	TRBV5-8	CASSSPVGRRADTQYF
NA	15	NA	TRBJ2-2	TRBV18	CASSPNGQNTGELFF
NA	13	NA	TRBJ2-1	TRBV28	CASSPRIDREQFF
TRBD2	17	NA	TRBJ2-5	TRBV9	CASSAYGGASGLKTQYF
NA	15	NA	TRBJ2-1	TRBV11-1	CASSLSSGWGNEQFF
NA	16	once	TRBJ2-1	TRBV6-5	CASSYVRTTDRPEQFF
NA	16	NA	TRBJ1-6	TRBV11-2	CASSLGTGGYNSPLHF
TRBD2	15	few	TRBJ2-7	TRBV4-1	CASSQDGTSGRVQYF
NA	16	NA	TRBJ2-1	TRBV7-9	CASSFGLAVSYNEQFF
NA	12	once	TRBJ2-2	TRBV9	CASSEGAGELFF
TRBD2	16	NA	TRBJ2-7	TRBV5-4	CASSLGGLAGGYEQYF
NA	15	few	TRBJ2-1	TRBV24-1	CATSVGGPRYNEQFF
TRBD2	14	NA	TRBJ2-1	TRBV6-5	CASRGTSVNNEQFF
TRBD1	14	NA	TRBJ2-7	TRBV6-5	CASTGQGTVLEQYF